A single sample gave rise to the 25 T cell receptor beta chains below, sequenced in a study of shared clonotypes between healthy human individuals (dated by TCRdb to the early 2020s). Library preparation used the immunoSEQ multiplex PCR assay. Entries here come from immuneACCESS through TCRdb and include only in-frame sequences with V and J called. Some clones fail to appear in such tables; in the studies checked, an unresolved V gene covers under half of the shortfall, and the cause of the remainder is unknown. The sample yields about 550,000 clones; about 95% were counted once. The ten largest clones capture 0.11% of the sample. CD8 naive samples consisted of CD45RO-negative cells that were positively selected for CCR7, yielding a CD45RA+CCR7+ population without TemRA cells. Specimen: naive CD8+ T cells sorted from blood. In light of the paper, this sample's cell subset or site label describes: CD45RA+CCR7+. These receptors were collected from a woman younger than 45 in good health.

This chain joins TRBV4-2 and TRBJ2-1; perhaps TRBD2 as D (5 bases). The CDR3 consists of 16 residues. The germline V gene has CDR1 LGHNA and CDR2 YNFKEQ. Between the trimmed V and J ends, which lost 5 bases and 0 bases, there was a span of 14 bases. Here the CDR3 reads CASSGGAVSSYNEQFF. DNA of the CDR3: TGTGCCAGCAGCGGAGGTGCGGTGAGCTCCTACAATGAGCAGTTCTTC.

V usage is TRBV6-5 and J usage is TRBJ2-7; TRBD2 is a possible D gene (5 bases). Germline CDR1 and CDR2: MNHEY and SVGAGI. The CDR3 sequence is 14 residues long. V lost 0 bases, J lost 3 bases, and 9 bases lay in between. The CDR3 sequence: CASSYSRVDYEQYF. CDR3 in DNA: TGTGCCAGCAGTTACTCGAGGGTAGACTACGAGCAGTACTTC.

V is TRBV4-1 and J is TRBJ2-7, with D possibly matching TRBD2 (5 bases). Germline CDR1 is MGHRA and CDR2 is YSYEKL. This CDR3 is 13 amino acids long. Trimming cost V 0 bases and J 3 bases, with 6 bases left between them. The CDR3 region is CASSQEGSYEQYF. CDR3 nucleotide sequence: TGCGCCAGCAGCCAAGAAGGGAGCTACGAGCAGTACTTC.

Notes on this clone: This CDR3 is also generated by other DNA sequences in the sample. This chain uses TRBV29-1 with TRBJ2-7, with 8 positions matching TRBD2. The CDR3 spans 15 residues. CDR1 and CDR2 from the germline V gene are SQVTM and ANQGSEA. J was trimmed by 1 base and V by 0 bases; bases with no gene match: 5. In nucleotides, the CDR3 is TGCAGCGTTGAAGACCCGAGCGGGAGTTCCTACGAGCAGTACTTC. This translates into CSVEDPSGSSYEQYF.

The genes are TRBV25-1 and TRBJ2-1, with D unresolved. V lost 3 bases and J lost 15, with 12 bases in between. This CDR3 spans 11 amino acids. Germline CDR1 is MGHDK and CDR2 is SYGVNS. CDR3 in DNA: TGTGCCAGCAGTGATGAGGCTAGGCCGTTCTTC. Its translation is CASSDEARPFF.

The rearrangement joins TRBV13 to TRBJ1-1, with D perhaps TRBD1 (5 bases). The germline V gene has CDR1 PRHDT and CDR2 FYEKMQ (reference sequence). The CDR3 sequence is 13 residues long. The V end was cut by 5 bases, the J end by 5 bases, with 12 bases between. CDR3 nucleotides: TGTGCCAGCAGCCACACGGGGGGGACTGAAGCTTTCTTT. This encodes CASSHTGGTEAFF.

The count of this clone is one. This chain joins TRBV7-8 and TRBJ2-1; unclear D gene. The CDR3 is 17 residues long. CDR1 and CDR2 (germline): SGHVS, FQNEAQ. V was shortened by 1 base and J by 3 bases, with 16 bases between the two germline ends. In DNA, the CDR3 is TGTGCCAGCAGCTTAGTCTCGGAATTATGGGTCTACAATGAGCAGTTCTTC. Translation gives CASSLVSELWVYNEQFF. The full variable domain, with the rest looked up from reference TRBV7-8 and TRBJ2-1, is GAGVSQSPRYKVAKRGQDVALRCDPISGHVSLFWYQQALGQGPEFLTYFQNEAQLDKSGLPSDRFFAERPEGSVSTLKIQRTQQEDSAVYLCASSLVSELWVYNEQFFGPGTRLTVL.

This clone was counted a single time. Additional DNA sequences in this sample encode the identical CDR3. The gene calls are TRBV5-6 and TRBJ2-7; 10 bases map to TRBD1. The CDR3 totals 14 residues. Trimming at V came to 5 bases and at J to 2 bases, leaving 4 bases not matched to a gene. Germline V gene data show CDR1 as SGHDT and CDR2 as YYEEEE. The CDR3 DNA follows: TGTGCCAGCAGTCCCGGGACAGGGGCCTACGAGCAGTACTTC. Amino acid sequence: CASSPGTGAYEQYF.

CDR3 sequence (DNA): TGCGCCAGCAGTGAGGTGGGAATTATCACCGGGGAGCTGTTTTTT. It translates to CASSEVGIITGELFF. V and J are TRBV10-2 and TRBJ2-2; D is unresolved. The V end lost 2 bases, the J end lost 4 bases, and 11 bases lay between the germline ends. This CDR3 is built from 15 residues. Germline values: CDR1 WSHSY, CDR2 SAAADI.

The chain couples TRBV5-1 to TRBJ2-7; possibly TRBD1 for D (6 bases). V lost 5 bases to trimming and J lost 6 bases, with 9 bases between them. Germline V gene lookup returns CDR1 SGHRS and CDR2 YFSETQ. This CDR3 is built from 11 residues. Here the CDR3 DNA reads TGCGCCAGCAGGAGAGGGGGCGAGCAGTACTTC. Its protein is CASRRGGEQYF.

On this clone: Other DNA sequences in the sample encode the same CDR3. In DNA, the CDR3 is TGTGCCAGCAGCGTAGACGGGAGGGCCGTAGATACGCAGTATTTT. It encodes CASSVDGRAVDTQYF. The chain links TRBV9 to TRBJ2-3, with 8 nucleotides matching TRBD2. CDR3 length equals 15 residues. Trimming took 0 bases from V and 5 from J; bases not matched to a gene: 5. Germline CDR1 reads SGDLS; CDR2 reads YYNGEE.

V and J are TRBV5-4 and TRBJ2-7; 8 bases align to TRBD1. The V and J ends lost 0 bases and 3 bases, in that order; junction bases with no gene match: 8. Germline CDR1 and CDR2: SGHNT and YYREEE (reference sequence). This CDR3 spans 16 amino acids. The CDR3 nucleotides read TGTGCCAGCAGCTTGGATGTCGGCAGGGGGCACTACGAGCAGTACTTC. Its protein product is CASSLDVGRGHYEQYF.

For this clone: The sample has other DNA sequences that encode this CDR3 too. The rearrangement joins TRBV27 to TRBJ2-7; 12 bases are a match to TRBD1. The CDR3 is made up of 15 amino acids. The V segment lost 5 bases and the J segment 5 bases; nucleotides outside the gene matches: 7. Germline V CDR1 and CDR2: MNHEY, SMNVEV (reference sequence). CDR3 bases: TGTGCCAGCAGTCCGGGGACAGGGGGCCGCAACGAGCAGTACTTC. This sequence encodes CASSPGTGGRNEQYF.

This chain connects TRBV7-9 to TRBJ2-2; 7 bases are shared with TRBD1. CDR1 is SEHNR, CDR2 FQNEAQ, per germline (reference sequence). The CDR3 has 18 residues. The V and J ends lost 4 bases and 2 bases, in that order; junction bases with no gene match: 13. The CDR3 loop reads CASSSFPRDSDNTGELFF. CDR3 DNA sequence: TGTGCCAGCAGCTCCTTCCCCCGGGACAGTGATAACACCGGGGAGCTGTTTTTT. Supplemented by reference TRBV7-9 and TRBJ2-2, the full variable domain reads DTGVSQNPRHKITKRGQNVTFRCDPISEHNRLYWYRQTLGQGPEFLTYFQNEAQLEKSRLLSDRFSAERPKGSFSTLEIQRTEQGDSAMYLCASSSFPRDSDNTGELFFGEGSRLTVL.

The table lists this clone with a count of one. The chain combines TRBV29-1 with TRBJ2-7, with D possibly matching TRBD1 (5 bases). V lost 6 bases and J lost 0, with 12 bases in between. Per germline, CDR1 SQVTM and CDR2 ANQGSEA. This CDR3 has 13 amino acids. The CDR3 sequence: CSVKQVHSYEQYF. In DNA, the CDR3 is TGCAGCGTGAAACAGGTCCACTCCTACGAGCAGTACTTC.

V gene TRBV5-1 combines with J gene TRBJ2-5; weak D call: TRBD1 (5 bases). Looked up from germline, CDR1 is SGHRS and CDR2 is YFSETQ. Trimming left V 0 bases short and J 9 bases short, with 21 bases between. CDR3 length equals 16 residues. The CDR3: CASSLGRSDGLRAQYF. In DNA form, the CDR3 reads TGCGCCAGCAGCTTGGGCCGTTCGGACGGCCTCAGGGCCCAGTACTTC.

The CDR3: CASSSYRTGVSYEQYF. Written as DNA, the CDR3 is TGTGCCAGCAGCTCTTATCGGACAGGGGTGTCCTACGAGCAGTACTTC. J is TRBJ2-7 and V is TRBV7-9; 9 nucleotides line up with TRBD1. The germline V gene has CDR1 SEHNR and CDR2 FQNEAQ (reference sequence). The J segment lost 1 base and the V segment lost 4 bases, leaving 8 bases of the junction unmatched. The CDR3 covers 16 residues.

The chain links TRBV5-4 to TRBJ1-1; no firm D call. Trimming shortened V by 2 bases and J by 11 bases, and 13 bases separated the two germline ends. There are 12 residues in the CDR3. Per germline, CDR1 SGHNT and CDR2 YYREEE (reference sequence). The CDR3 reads CASSLYGSEAFF. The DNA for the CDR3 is TGTGCCAGCAGCTTATATGGGAGTGAGGCTTTCTTT. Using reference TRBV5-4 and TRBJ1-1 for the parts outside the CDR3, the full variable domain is ETGVTQSPTHLIKTRGQQVTLRCSSQSGHNTVSWYQQALGQGPQFIFQYYREEENGRGNFPPRFSGLQFPNYSSELNVNALELDDSALYLCASSLYGSEAFFGQGTRLTVV.

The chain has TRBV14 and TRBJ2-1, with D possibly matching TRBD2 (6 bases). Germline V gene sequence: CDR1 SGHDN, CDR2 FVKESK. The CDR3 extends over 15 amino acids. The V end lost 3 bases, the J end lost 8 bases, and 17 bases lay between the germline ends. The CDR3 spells CASSHLYGTADEQFF. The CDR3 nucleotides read TGTGCCAGCAGCCATTTGTATGGGACTGCGGATGAGCAGTTCTTC.

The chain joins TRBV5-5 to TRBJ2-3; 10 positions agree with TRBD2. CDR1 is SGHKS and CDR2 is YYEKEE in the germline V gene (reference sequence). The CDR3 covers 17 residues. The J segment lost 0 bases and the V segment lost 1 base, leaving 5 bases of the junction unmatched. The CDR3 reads CASSLWATSGSTDTQYF. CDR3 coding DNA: TGTGCCAGCAGCTTGTGGGCGACTAGCGGGAGCACAGATACGCAGTATTTT.

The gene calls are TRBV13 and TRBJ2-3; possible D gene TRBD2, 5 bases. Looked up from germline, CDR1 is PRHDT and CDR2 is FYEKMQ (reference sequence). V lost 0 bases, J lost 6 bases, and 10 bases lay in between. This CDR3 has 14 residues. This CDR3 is CASSLGLGADTQYF. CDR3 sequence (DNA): TGTGCCAGCAGCTTAGGGCTGGGAGCGGATACGCAGTATTTT.

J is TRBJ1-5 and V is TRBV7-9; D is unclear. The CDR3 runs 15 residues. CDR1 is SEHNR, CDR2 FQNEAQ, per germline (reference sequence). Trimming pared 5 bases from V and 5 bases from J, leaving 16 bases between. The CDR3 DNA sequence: TGTGCCAGCAGCCTATTTGTGGGGAGGGATCAGCCCCAGCATTTT. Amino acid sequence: CASSLFVGRDQPQHF.

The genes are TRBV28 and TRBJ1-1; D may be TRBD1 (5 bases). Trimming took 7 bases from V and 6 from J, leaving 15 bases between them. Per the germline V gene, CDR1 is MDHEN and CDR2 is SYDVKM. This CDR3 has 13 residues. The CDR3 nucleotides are TGTGCCAGCACCGAGGGCAGGGTAGCTGAAGCTTTCTTT. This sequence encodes CASTEGRVAEAFF.

In DNA form, the CDR3 reads TGTGCCAGCAGCTTACTACTAGCGGGAGGTCGGGGTAATGAGCAGTTCTTC. Protein sequence: CASSLLLAGGRGNEQFF. This chain links TRBV27 with TRBJ2-1; 12 positions agree with TRBD2. Germline lookup yields CDR1 MNHEY and CDR2 SMNVEV (reference sequence). Germline trimming cut 6 bases from V and 7 bases from J; bases unmatched to any gene: 13. The CDR3 totals 17 residues.

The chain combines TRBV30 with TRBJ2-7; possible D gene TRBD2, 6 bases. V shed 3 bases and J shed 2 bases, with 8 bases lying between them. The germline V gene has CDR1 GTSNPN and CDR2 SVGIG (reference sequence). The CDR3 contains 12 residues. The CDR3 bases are TGTGCCTGGAGCGGGAGCGCCTACGAGCAGTACTTC. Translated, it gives CAWSGSAYEQYF.